This entry lists 21 T cell receptor beta chains sequenced from one sample in a study of T cell responses to AZD1222 COVID-19 vaccine. Profiling relied on immunoSEQ multiplex PCR, and the TCRdb table lists in-frame clones only, not all of them. In the table there are about 84,000 clones, around 89% of which are singletons. Sequenced material: peripheral blood, taken on day 0 of AZD1222 vaccination. All receptors come from an adult in good health.

The chain carries TRBV19 and TRBJ1-5; D remains ambiguous. Germline V CDR1 and CDR2: LNHDA, SQIVND (reference sequence). This CDR3 spans 17 amino acids. V was pared by 5 bases and J by 0 bases, with 17 bases between. For the CDR3, the DNA is TGTGCCAGTAGTTTCCTCATACAAACAGATAGCAATCAGCCCCAGCATTTT. It codes for CASSFLIQTDSNQPQHF.

This clone was detected once. The chain is built from TRBV5-1 and TRBJ2-1; TRBD2 agrees at 12 bases. This CDR3 contains 18 residues. J lost 2 bases, V lost 0 bases, and 6 bases had no gene match. The germline gives CDR1 SGHRS, CDR2 YFSETQ. CDR3 DNA sequence: TGCGCCAGCAGCTTGGTGACTAGCGGGAGTATCGCCTACAATGAGCAGTTCTTC. Translating it yields CASSLVTSGSIAYNEQFF.

The rearrangement uses TRBV5-6 and TRBJ2-5; no definite D call. Germline CDR1 is SGHDT and CDR2 is YYEEEE. The CDR3 covers 12 residues. The V end was cut by 3 bases, the J end by 0 bases, with 3 bases between. CDR3 residues: CASSSYQETQYF. Written as DNA, the CDR3 is TGTGCCAGCAGCTCATACCAAGAGACCCAGTACTTC.

Of note for this clone: The junction departs from the called germline gene at one end, perhaps through a read error. The chain joins TRBV4-1 to TRBJ1-5; weak D call: TRBD1 (6 bases). This CDR3 is built from 16 residues. Germline V gene sequence: CDR1 MGHRA, CDR2 YSYEKL. CDR3 loop: CASSQGTGISYQPQHF. The DNA for the CDR3 is TGCGCCAGCAGCCAGGGAACAGGGATTAGCTATCAGCCCCAGCATTTT.

J is TRBJ1-1 and V is TRBV11-2; 9 positions match TRBD1. CDR3 length equals 15 residues. V gave up 2 bases and J gave up 6 bases; unmatched junction bases: 7. CDR1 is SGHAT, CDR2 FQNNGV, per germline. In nucleotides, the CDR3 is TGTGCCAGCAGCTTATCCGGGACAGGGTCGTCTGAAGCTTTCTTT. As protein: CASSLSGTGSSEAFF.

The V gene is TRBV28, the J gene TRBJ1-3; no clear D gene. Germline CDR1 and CDR2: MDHEN and SYDVKM. CDR3 length: 14 residues. The germline V and J ends were trimmed by 5 bases and 0 bases, with 8 bases remaining between them. The CDR3 protein is CASSPRSSGNTIYF. CDR3 DNA sequence: TGTGCCAGCAGTCCTCGGAGCTCTGGAAACACCATATATTTT.

This CDR3 reads CASSLLSPFGNEQFF. DNA of the CDR3: TGTGCCAGCAGTTTACTTAGCCCCTTTGGGAATGAGCAGTTCTTC. V and J are TRBV28 and TRBJ2-1; D is uncertain. Germline V CDR1 and CDR2: MDHEN, SYDVKM. V was pared by 2 bases and J by 7 bases, with 15 bases between. The CDR3 length is 15 residues.

A remark on this clone: The junction departs from the called germline gene at one end, perhaps through a read error. This chain links TRBV7-7 with TRBJ2-7; tentatively, D is TRBD2 (6 bases). The CDR3 has 16 amino acids. Germline V lookup: CDR1 SSHAT, CDR2 FNYEAQ (reference sequence). The CDR3, as DNA: TGTGCTAGCAGCTTAGCGGAGAGCTACGGCTCCTACGAGCAGTACTTC. Translated: CASSLAESYGSYEQYF.

The chain has TRBV30 and TRBJ1-5; a weak D match, TRBD1 (5 bases). The CDR3 is made up of 15 amino acids. Germline V gene sequence: CDR1 GTSNPN, CDR2 SVGIG (reference sequence). The V end was cut by 0 bases, the J end by 2 bases, with 11 bases between. This CDR3 reads CAWSVGGSGNQPQHF. CDR3 nucleotides: TGTGCCTGGAGTGTGGGGGGATCCGGCAATCAGCCCCAGCATTTT.

The gene calls are TRBV3-1 (or the pseudogene TRBV3-2) and TRBJ1-2; D might be TRBD1 (6 bases). CDR3 length equals 14 residues. CDR1 and CDR2 from the germline V gene are LGHDT and YNNKEL (reference sequence). Trimming removed 3 bases from V and 4 bases from J, with 12 bases in between. Here the CDR3 reads CASSQTGVGYGYTF. The DNA for the CDR3 is TGTGCCAGCAGCCAGACAGGTGTGGGCTATGGCTACACCTTC.

This sequence joins TRBV6-6 and TRBJ2-7; 12 bases are shared with TRBD1. Germline V gives CDR1 MNHNY, CDR2 SVGAGI (reference sequence). The CDR3 has 19 amino acids. J was trimmed by 5 bases and V by 6 bases; bases with no gene match: 20. CDR3 coding DNA: TGTGCCAGCAGCTCAATAGTTAAGTGGTCGGGACAGGGGGCCCACGAGCAGTACTTC. It codes for CASSSIVKWSGQGAHEQYF.

V gene TRBV13 combines with J gene TRBJ2-3, with TRBD1 identical over 7 bases. The CDR3 is 15 residues long. With 2 bases clipped from V and 4 bases from J, the junction kept 6 bases outside the gene matches. The germline V gene has CDR1 PRHDT and CDR2 FYEKMQ (reference sequence). The CDR3 region is CASSLLGGAADTQYF. The CDR3 DNA sequence: TGTGCCAGCAGCTTACTAGGGGGCGCAGCAGATACGCAGTATTTT.

The chain couples TRBV6-4 to TRBJ1-1; no firm D call. CDR1 is MRHNA, CDR2 SNTAGT, per germline. This CDR3 spans 13 amino acids. Trimming stripped 2 bases from V and 2 bases from J, with 6 bases between. Here the CDR3 DNA reads TGTGCCAGCAGTGACACCCGAAACACTGAAGCTTTCTTT. Amino acids: CASSDTRNTEAFF.

V gene TRBV25-1 combines with J gene TRBJ2-7; TRBD2 matches 10 bases. The V and J ends lost 8 bases and 6 bases, in that order; junction bases with no gene match: 13. CDR1 and CDR2 (germline): MGHDK, SYGVNS. The CDR3 loop spans 15 amino acids. The CDR3 here is CASSWGSGRMGEQYF. The CDR3 coding sequence is TGTGCCAGCTCGTGGGGTAGCGGGAGGATGGGCGAGCAGTACTTC.

This clone has a single count. The chain uses TRBV29-1 and TRBJ1-3, with D possibly being TRBD1 (5 bases). This CDR3 has 14 residues. V lost 4 bases to trimming and J lost 4 bases, with 14 bases between them. The germline gives CDR1 SQVTM, CDR2 ANQGSEA. The CDR3: CSVGGGTQGNTIYF. In nucleotides, the CDR3 is TGCAGCGTTGGGGGGGGGACGCAGGGAAACACCATATATTTT.

The V and J genes are TRBV19 and TRBJ1-3, with a tentative D call TRBD1 (5 bases). The germline CDR1 and CDR2 sequences are LNHDA and SQIVND (reference sequence). V lost 3 bases to trimming and J lost 0 bases, with 6 bases between them. The CDR3 sequence is 14 residues long. CDR3: CASSIGGSGNTIYF. In nucleotides, the CDR3 is TGTGCCAGTAGTATCGGGGGCTCTGGAAACACCATATATTTT.

The rearrangement uses TRBV12-2 and TRBJ2-6. TRBV12-2 is a known pseudogene. The CDR3 is 13 amino acids. The CDR3 DNA follows: TGTGCAAGTCGCTTCCCTGGGGCCAACGTCCTGACTTTC. It codes for CASRFPGANVLTF.

V is TRBV28 and J is TRBJ2-5, with 8 bases fitting TRBD2. CDR1 and CDR2 from the germline V gene are MDHEN and SYDVKM. V dropped 8 bases and J dropped 4; count of bases not matched to a gene: 9. The CDR3 runs to 14 residues. CDR3 coding DNA: TGTGCCAGCCGCCCGGGGGGGCAGACAGAGACCCAGTACTTC. Translated: CASRPGGQTETQYF.

The genes are TRBV11-2 and TRBJ2-5; 13 bases map to TRBD2. Germline CDR1 reads SGHAT; CDR2 reads FQNNGV. The CDR3 sequence is 15 residues long. Trimming cost V 5 bases and J 4 bases; bases outside gene matches: 4. The DNA of the CDR3 is TGTGCCAGCAGCCCGGGACTAGCGGGGTTAGAGACCCAGTACTTC. This encodes CASSPGLAGLETQYF.

This clone was picked up one time. The chain is built from TRBV4-1 and TRBJ2-5; a possible D gene is TRBD2 (5 bases). V lost 4 bases to trimming and J lost 4 bases, with 10 bases between them. Germline-derived CDR1 and CDR2 are MGHRA and YSYEKL. The CDR3 extends over 13 amino acids. This CDR3 reads CASSRVGAETQYF. In DNA form, the CDR3 reads TGCGCCAGCAGCCGAGTGGGAGCAGAGACCCAGTACTTC.

Here the CDR3 reads CAWSSGQGFTQPQHF. The CDR3 nucleotides read TGTGCCTGGAGTTCCGGACAGGGTTTTACTCAGCCCCAGCATTTT. The chain couples TRBV30 to TRBJ1-5, with 8 positions matching TRBD1. Germline V gives CDR1 GTSNPN, CDR2 SVGIG (reference sequence). The CDR3 is made up of 15 amino acids. The trim removed 2 bases at V and 6 bases at J, leaving 9 bases unmatched.